The T cell receptor beta chain described here comes from a study of early T cells in non-severe SARS-CoV-2 infection. The V gene's germline CDR1 is MNHNS and CDR2 SASEGT. V was clipped by 4 bases and J by 4 bases; unmatched bases: 4. The length of the CDR3 is 15 residues. A single record per CDR3 protein comes from TCRdb applying MiXCR to the 5' RACE reads. Of roughly 75,000 distinct CDR3 sequences listed, approximately 16% were seen once; the top ten hold around 2.6%. This receptor was obtained from an adult who was a healthcare worker with PCR-confirmed SARS-CoV-2 infection or an uninfected control (not recorded which). This chain joins TRBV6-1 and TRBJ2-1; 10 positions match TRBD2. What was sequenced was whole blood. The CDR3 loop is CASSALAGGYNEQFF. The CDR3 coding sequence is TGTGCCAGCAGTGCATTAGCGGGGGGTTACAATGAGCAGTTCTTC.